This TCR beta chain was sequenced in a study of read filtering for tumor transcriptome and immune sequencing. CDR3 length equals 14 residues. The V end lost 7 bases, the J end lost 0 bases, and 11 bases lay between the germline ends. From germline, CDR1 is SNHLY and CDR2 FYNNEI. This library used roughly 400 ng RNA and molecular barcoded adaptors spanning alpha/delta and beta/gamma chains. MiXCR was run by TCRdb on the reads, yielding one entry per CDR3 protein. The sample consists of several thousand distinct CDR3 sequences, less than 25% of them appearing once. The sequence derives from a donor older than 35 with multiple myeloma. Sequenced: a population of CD138-negative cells sorted from bone marrow. The V and J genes are TRBV2 and TRBJ2-3; no clear D gene. This CDR3 reads CASIRHRSTDTQYF. The CDR3 coding sequence is TGTGCCAGCATCCGACACCGAAGCACAGATACGCAGTATTTT.